The T cell receptor (beta chain) under discussion was sequenced for a study of neurological immune-mediated disorders. TCRdb re-called the 5' RACE reads through MiXCR, storing one row per CDR3 protein. The repertoire holds fewer than 80,000 distinct CDR3 sequences, with around 5.5% as singletons. V lost 4 bases to trimming and J lost 5 bases, with 15 bases between them. The CDR3 loop spans 14 amino acids. Germline loops: CDR1 SGDLS, CDR2 YYNGEE. Notes on this clonotype: A much bigger clone sits one base away, suggesting this may be a read error.

Unsorted libraries were prepared from 2 million PBMCs held at -80 C. The genes are TRBV9 and TRBJ1-1; D gene ambiguous. The TCR sequence derives from a woman in her twenties or thirties with multiple sclerosis. Sequencing was done on a sample of PBMCs. CDR3 sequence: CASSPIGLLTEAFF. The CDR3 DNA follows: TGTGCCAGCAGCCCCATCGGCCTCCTGACTGAAGCTTTCTTT.